Listed here are 17 T cell receptor beta chains from one sample, sequenced in a study of EBV T-cell therapy then PD-1 blockade in nasopharyngeal carcinoma (dated by TCRdb to about 2021). These TCRs are of unknown antigen specificity. What this sample's treatment or condition label stands for: AdE1-LMPpoly-expanded autologous EBV-specific T-cell therapy followed by anti-PD-1 nivolumab. Libraries were prepared through the immunoSEQ multiplex PCR assay. TCRdb retrieved this table from immuneACCESS and kept in-frame rearrangements only. Not all clones are present; in checked studies, unresolved V genes account for under half, and no reason is known for the remainder. The table for this sample lists roughly 17,000 clones; approximately 88% of them were counted only once. The biggest ten clones account for less than 30% of the sample. Source: CD8+ T cells from blood, taken at day 0 from a patient whose treatment included autologous EBV-specific T cells and nivolumab. These receptors all come from a man in his forties with nasopharyngeal carcinoma.

In its sample, this clone was seen a few times. The chain couples TRBV2 to TRBJ1-2; weak D call: TRBD1 (5 bases). The CDR3 sequence is 14 residues long. The ends were cut back, 6 bases at V and 4 bases at J, with 15 bases in the middle. The germline V gene encodes CDR1 SNHLY and CDR2 FYNNEI. The CDR3 region is CASRADTISYGYTF. CDR3 DNA: TGTGCCAGCAGGGCGGACACAATTTCCTATGGCTACACCTTC.

The chain recombines TRBV27 with TRBJ2-3, with 7 positions matching TRBD1. The J segment lost 1 base and the V segment lost 5 bases, leaving 12 bases of the junction unmatched. Germline V lookup: CDR1 MNHEY, CDR2 SMNVEV (reference sequence). This CDR3 has 17 amino acids. In DNA, the CDR3 is TGTGCCAGCAGTCCGAGACAGGGTGGTGAGGGCACAGATACGCAGTATTTT. This codes for CASSPRQGGEGTDTQYF.

The V gene is TRBV6-5, the J gene TRBJ2-7; TRBD2 might be the D (7 bases). The CDR3 is 15 residues long. Germline V gene data show CDR1 as MNHEY and CDR2 as SVGAGI. The ends were cut back, 6 bases at V and 3 bases at J, with 18 bases in the middle. The CDR3 sequence is CASSLARGRFYEQYF. CDR3 nucleotide sequence: TGTGCCAGCAGCCTCGCGCGGGGGCGCTTCTACGAGCAGTACTTC.

This chain links TRBV5-1 with TRBJ2-5, with 8 bases fitting TRBD2. The length of the CDR3 is 15 residues. The germline CDR1 and CDR2 sequences are SGHRS and YFSETQ. After removal of 6 bases from V and 0 bases from J, the junction contained 7 bases not matched to a gene. The CDR3 DNA reads TGCGCCAGCAAGCGGGGGAAGCAACACCAAGAGACCCAGTACTTC. Its translation is CASKRGKQHQETQYF.

In this sample, this clone is medium-sized (0.01 to 0.1%). The chain uses TRBV15 and TRBJ1-4; D not certain. Trimming removed 1 base from V and 7 bases from J, with 7 bases in between. CDR3 length: 13 amino acids. The V gene's germline CDR1 is LNHNV and CDR2 YYDKDF (reference sequence). CDR3 nucleotide sequence: TGTGCCACCAGCAGAGTTGCAGGTGAAAAACTGTTTTTT. Translation gives CATSRVAGEKLFF.

The chain is built from TRBV7-9 and TRBJ2-1; D unresolved. The germline CDR1 and CDR2 sequences are SEHNR and FQNEAQ (reference sequence). The ends were cut back, 1 base at V and 6 bases at J, with 4 bases in the middle. The length of the CDR3 is 12 residues. The DNA for the CDR3 is TGTGCCAGCAGCTTAGTCAGCAATGAGCAGTTCTTC. This codes for CASSLVSNEQFF.

The chain has TRBV29-1 and TRBJ2-7; D remains ambiguous. The germline V and J ends were trimmed by 5 bases and 5 bases, with 13 bases remaining between them. CDR1 SQVTM and CDR2 ANQGSEA come from the germline V gene. This CDR3 comprises 12 residues. CDR3 DNA: TGCAGCGTTCTTCTTTGGGCAGACGAGCAGTACTTC. Protein: CSVLLWADEQYF.

J is TRBJ2-1 and V is TRBV19, with TRBD1 identical over 9 bases. With V trimmed by 9 bases and J by 3 bases, 6 bases remained unmatched. Germline V CDR1 and CDR2: LNHDA, SQIVND (reference sequence). The CDR3 has 14 residues. The CDR3: CASRDRDNYNEQFF. CDR3 DNA: TGTGCCAGCAGGGACAGGGATAACTACAATGAGCAGTTCTTC.

The V call is TRBV7-9, the J call TRBJ2-7; D call uncertain. The germline gives CDR1 SEHNR, CDR2 FQNEAQ (reference sequence). The V end lost 5 bases, the J end lost 6 bases, and 8 bases lay between the germline ends. The CDR3 runs 11 residues. The CDR3 spells CASSAGPEQYF. In nucleotides, the CDR3 is TGTGCCAGCAGCGCAGGCCCCGAGCAGTACTTC.

This chain joins TRBV4-1 and TRBJ2-7, with D perhaps being TRBD1 or TRBD2 (6 bases each). The V gene's germline CDR1 is MGHRA and CDR2 YSYEKL. V was cut by 0 bases and J by 2 bases, with 11 bases left in between. CDR3 length equals 15 residues. The DNA of the CDR3 is TGCGCCAGCAGCCAAGATTGGGGGGCACCCTACGAGCAGTACTTC. Translation: CASSQDWGAPYEQYF.

This chain uses TRBV30 with TRBJ2-7; 7 nucleotides match TRBD2. The CDR3 covers 13 residues. Germline V CDR1 and CDR2: GTSNPN, SVGIG (reference sequence). The ends lost 3 bases at V and 5 bases at J; junction bases unmatched: 7. The DNA of the CDR3 is TGTGCCTGGAGCCCGGGACTAACCCACGAGCAGTACTTC. This translates into CAWSPGLTHEQYF.

CDR3 sequence (DNA): TGTGCCAGCAGCCAAGGACTCGATGGGGCCAACGTCCTGACTTTC. Amino acids: CASSQGLDGANVLTF. The gene calls are TRBV4-2 and TRBJ2-6; no reliable D call. There are 15 residues in the CDR3. Trimming shortened V by 1 base and J by 3 bases, and 7 bases separated the two germline ends. CDR1 LGHNA and CDR2 YNFKEQ come from the germline V gene.

The chain joins TRBV6-2 or TRBV6-3 to TRBJ1-1; no firm D call. The CDR3 is 17 amino acids. Between the trimmed V and J ends, which lost 4 bases and 8 bases, there was a span of 26 bases. Looked up from germline, CDR1 is MNHEY and CDR2 is SVGEGT. Here the CDR3 reads CASSLGTPGPQTHEAFF. The CDR3 DNA is TGTGCCAGCAGTTTAGGTACACCAGGACCTCAGACGCACGAAGCTTTCTTT.

This sequence joins TRBV12-5 and TRBJ1-2, with 10 bases that match TRBD1. CDR1 LGHNT and CDR2 FRNRAP come from the germline V gene. The V segment lost 4 bases and the J segment 6 bases; nucleotides outside the gene matches: 8. The CDR3 totals 15 residues. As DNA, the CDR3 is TGTGCTAGTGGTTACCCGGGACAGGGGAGGGATGGCTACACCTTC. Translated, it gives CASGYPGQGRDGYTF.

V usage is TRBV4-1 and J usage is TRBJ2-7; D is uncertain. Looked up from germline, CDR1 is MGHRA and CDR2 is YSYEKL. Trimming left V 2 bases short and J 2 bases short, with 19 bases between. CDR3 size: 17 residues. The CDR3 sequence: CASSQKSTGPKPYEQYF. In DNA form, the CDR3 reads TGCGCCAGCAGCCAAAAGTCCACCGGGCCTAAGCCCTACGAGCAGTACTTC.

This rearrangement joins TRBV10-3 to TRBJ2-7; TRBD1 matches at 8 bases. The CDR3 loop spans 13 amino acids. CDR1 is ENHRY and CDR2 is SYGVKD in the germline V gene. V was clipped by 9 bases and J by 7 bases; unmatched bases: 11. DNA of the CDR3: TGTGCCATGCGCCTGGACAGGGCTCAAGAGCAGTACTTC. This encodes CAMRLDRAQEQYF.

The CDR3 DNA sequence: TGTGCCAGCAGCTTAGATCTGGGTTTAGAGGGGGGGCTGGGAGAGACCCAGTACTTC. Encoded protein: CASSLDLGLEGGLGETQYF. The chain uses TRBV11-2 and TRBJ2-5, with D possibly being TRBD2 (7 bases). The CDR3 is 19 amino acids. V shed 0 bases and J shed 4 bases, with 24 bases lying between them. Germline V gene data show CDR1 as SGHAT and CDR2 as FQNNGV.